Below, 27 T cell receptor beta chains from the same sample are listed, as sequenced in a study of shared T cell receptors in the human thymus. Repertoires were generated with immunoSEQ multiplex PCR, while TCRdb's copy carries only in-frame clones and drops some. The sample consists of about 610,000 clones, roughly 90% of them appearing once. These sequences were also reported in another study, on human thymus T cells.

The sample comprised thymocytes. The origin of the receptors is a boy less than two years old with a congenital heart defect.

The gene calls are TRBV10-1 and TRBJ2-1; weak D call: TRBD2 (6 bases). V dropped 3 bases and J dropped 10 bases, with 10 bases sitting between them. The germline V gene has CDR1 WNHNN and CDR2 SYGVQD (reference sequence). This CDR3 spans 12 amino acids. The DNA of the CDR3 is TGCGCCAGCAGTGATGGGGGGAGGGAGCAGTTCTTC. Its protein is CASSDGGREQFF.

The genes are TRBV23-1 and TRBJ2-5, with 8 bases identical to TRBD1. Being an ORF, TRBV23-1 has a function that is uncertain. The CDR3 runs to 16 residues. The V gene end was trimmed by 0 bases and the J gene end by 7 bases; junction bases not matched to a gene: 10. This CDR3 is CASSQSQDRASGTQYF. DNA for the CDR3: TGCGCCAGCAGTCAATCCCAGGACAGGGCCTCGGGGACCCAGTACTTC.

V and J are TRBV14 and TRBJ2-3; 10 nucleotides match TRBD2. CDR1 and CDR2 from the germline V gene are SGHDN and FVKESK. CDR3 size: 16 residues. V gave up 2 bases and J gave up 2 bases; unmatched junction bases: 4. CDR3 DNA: TGTGCCAGCAGCCAATTTGGACTAGCGGACACAGATACGCAGTATTTT. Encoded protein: CASSQFGLADTDTQYF.

CDR3 sequence: CASRARGRVGELFF. The CDR3 DNA follows: TGTGCCAGCAGGGCCAGGGGGCGGGTCGGGGAGCTGTTTTTT. This chain connects TRBV5-6 to TRBJ2-2; 8 positions agree with TRBD1. Trimming took 5 bases from V and 7 from J; bases not matched to a gene: 7. Germline CDR1 is SGHDT and CDR2 is YYEEEE. This CDR3 is 14 amino acids long.

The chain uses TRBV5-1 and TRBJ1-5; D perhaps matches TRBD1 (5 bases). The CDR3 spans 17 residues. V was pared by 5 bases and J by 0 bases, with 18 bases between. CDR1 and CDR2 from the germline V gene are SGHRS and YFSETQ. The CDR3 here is CASREGKYHYSNQPQHF. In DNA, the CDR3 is TGCGCCAGCAGGGAGGGGAAATATCATTATAGCAATCAGCCCCAGCATTTT.

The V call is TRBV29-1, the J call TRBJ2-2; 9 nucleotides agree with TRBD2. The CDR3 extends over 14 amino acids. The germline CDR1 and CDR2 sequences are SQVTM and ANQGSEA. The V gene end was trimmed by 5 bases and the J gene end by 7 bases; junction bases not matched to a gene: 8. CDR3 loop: CSVIAGEPYGELFF. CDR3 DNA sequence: TGCAGCGTTATAGCGGGAGAACCCTACGGGGAGCTGTTTTTT.

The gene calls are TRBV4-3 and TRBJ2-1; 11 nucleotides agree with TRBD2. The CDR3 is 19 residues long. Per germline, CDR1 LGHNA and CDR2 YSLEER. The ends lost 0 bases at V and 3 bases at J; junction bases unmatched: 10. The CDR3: CASSQEGTSGSVVYNEQFF. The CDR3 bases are TGCGCCAGCAGCCAAGAGGGCACTAGCGGGAGTGTAGTCTACAATGAGCAGTTCTTC.

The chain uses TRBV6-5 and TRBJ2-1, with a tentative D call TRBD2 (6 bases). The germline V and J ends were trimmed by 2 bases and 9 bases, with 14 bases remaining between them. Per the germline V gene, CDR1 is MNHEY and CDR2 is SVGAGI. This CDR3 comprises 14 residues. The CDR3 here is CASSYLASGSEQFF. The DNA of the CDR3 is TGTGCCAGCAGTTACCTAGCGTCAGGATCTGAGCAGTTCTTC.

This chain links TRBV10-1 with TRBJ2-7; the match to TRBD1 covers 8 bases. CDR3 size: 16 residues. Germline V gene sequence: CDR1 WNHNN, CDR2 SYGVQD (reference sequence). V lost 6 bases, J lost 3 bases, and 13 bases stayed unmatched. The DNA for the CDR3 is TGCGCCAGCAGAGTACTGACGGGACAGGAAAGCTACGAGCAGTACTTC. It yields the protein CASRVLTGQESYEQYF.

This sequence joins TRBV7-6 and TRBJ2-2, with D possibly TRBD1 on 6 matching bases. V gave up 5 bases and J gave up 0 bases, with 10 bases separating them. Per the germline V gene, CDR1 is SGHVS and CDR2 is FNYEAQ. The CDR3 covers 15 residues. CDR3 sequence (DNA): TGTGCCAGCAGCCCCGGGACACCGAACACCGGGGAGCTGTTTTTT. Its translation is CASSPGTPNTGELFF.

CDR3: CASSSRLAGYFEQYF. CDR3 DNA: TGTGCCAGCAGTTCCAGACTAGCGGGATACTTCGAGCAGTACTTC. The chain recombines TRBV28 with TRBJ2-7, with 11 bases lining up with TRBD2. V trimming: 4 bases; J trimming: 6 bases; junction bases outside the gene matches: 8. This CDR3 is built from 15 residues. Germline V gene lookup returns CDR1 MDHEN and CDR2 SYDVKM. Full variable domain (missing parts from reference TRBV28 and TRBJ2-7): DVKVTQSSRYLVKRTGEKVFLECVQDMDHENMFWYRQDPGLGLRLIYFSYDVKMKEKGDIPEGYSVSREKKERFSLILESASTNQTSMYLCASSSRLAGYFEQYFGPGTRLTVT.

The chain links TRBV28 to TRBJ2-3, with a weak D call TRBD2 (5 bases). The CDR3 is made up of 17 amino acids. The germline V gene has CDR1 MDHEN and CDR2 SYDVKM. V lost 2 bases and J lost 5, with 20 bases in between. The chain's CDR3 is CASSLDRGDPSEDTQYF. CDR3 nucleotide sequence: TGTGCCAGCAGTTTAGATCGGGGTGACCCGAGTGAAGATACGCAGTATTTT. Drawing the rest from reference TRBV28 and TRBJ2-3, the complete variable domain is DVKVTQSSRYLVKRTGEKVFLECVQDMDHENMFWYRQDPGLGLRLIYFSYDVKMKEKGDIPEGYSVSREKKERFSLILESASTNQTSMYLCASSLDRGDPSEDTQYFGPGTRLTVL.

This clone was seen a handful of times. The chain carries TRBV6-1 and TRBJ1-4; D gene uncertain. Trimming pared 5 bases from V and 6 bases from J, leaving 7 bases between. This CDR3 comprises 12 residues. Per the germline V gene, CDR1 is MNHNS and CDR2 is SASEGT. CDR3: CASSPPDEKLFF. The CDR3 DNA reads TGTGCCAGCAGTCCCCCGGATGAAAAACTGTTTTTT.

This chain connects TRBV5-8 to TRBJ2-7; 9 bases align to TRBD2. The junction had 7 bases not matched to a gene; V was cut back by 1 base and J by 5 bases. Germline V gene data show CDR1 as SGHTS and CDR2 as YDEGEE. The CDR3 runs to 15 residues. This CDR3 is CASSLRGGGGHEQYF. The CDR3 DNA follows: TGTGCCAGCAGCTTGAGGGGCGGGGGGGGACACGAGCAGTACTTC.

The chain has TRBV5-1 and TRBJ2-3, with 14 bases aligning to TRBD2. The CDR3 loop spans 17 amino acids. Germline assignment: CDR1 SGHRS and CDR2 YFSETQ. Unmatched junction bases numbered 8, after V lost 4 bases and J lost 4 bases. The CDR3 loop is CASSIGTSGRRADTQYF. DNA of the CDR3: TGCGCCAGCAGCATAGGGACTAGCGGGAGAAGGGCAGATACGCAGTATTTT.

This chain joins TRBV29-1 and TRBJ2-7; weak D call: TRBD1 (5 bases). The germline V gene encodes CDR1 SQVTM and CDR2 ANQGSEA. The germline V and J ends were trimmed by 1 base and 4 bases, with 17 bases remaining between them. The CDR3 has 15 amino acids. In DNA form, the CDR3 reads TGCAGCGTTGAAGTCAGGGCAGTGGAGCCATACGAGCAGTACTTC. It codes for CSVEVRAVEPYEQYF.

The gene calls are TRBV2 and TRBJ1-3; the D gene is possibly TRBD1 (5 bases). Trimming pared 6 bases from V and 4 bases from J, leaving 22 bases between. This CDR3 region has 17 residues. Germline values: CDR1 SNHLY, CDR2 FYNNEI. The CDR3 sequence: CASSDSDSLSSGNTIYF. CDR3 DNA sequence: TGTGCCAGCAGCGACAGCGATTCTCTTTCCTCCGGAAACACCATATATTTT.

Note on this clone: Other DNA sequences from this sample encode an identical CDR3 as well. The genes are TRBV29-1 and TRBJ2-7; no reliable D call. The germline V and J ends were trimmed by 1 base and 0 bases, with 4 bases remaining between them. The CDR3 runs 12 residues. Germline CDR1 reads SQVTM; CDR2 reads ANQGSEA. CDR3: CSVEGSSYEQYF. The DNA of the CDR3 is TGCAGCGTTGAAGGCAGCTCCTACGAGCAGTACTTC.

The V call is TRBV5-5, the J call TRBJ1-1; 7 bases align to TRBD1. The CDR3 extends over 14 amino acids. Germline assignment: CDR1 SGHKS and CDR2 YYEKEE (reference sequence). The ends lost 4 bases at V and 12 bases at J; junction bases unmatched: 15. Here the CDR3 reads CASSNHIRQGGTFF. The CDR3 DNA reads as TGTGCCAGCAGCAACCATATAAGACAGGGTGGGACTTTCTTT.

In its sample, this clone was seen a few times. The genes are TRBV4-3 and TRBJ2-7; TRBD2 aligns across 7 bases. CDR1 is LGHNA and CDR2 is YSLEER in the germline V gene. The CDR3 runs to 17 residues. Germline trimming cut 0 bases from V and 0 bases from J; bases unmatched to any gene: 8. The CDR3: CASSQEGNTSVSYEQYF. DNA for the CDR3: TGCGCCAGCAGCCAAGAAGGGAATACTAGCGTCTCCTACGAGCAGTACTTC.

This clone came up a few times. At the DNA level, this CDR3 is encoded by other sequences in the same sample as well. The CDR3 coding sequence is TGTGCCAGCAGCACGCGGGACAGGGGGAGCACAGATACGCAGTATTTT. This encodes CASSTRDRGSTDTQYF. The gene calls are TRBV7-2 and TRBJ2-3, with 11 bases fitting TRBD1. Germline V gives CDR1 SGHTA, CDR2 FQGNSA. This CDR3 is built from 16 residues. Trimming took 5 bases from V and 0 from J; bases not matched to a gene: 4.

The CDR3 sequence is CATSRTHPGRALFPYNEQFF. CDR3 sequence (DNA): TGTGCCACCAGCAGAACTCACCCCGGGAGGGCCCTCTTCCCCTACAATGAGCAGTTCTTC. The chain carries TRBV15 and TRBJ2-1; 8 nucleotides match TRBD2. Unmatched junction bases numbered 17, after V lost 2 bases and J lost 2 bases. Per germline, CDR1 LNHNV and CDR2 YYDKDF (reference sequence). This CDR3 contains 20 residues.

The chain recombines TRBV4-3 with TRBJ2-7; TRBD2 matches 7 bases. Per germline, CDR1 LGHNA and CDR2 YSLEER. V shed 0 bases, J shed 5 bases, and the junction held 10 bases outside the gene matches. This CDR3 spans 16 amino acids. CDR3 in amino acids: CASSQEIRGVRDEQYF. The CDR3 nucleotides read TGCGCCAGCAGCCAAGAAATCCGGGGGGTCCGGGACGAGCAGTACTTC.

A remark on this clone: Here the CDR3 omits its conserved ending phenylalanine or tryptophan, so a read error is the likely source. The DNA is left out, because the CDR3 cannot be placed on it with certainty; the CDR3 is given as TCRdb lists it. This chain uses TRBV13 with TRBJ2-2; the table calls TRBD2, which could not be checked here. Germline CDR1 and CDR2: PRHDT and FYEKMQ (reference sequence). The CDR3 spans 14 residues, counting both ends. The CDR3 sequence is CASSPLEGRWPAGG.

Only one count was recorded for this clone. CDR3 in amino acids: CATSRWTSGNEQYF. DNA of the CDR3: TGTGCCACCAGCAGGTGGACTAGCGGAAACGAGCAGTACTTC. The chain couples TRBV15 to TRBJ2-7; the match to TRBD2 covers 10 bases. This CDR3 is built from 14 residues. Germline assignment: CDR1 LNHNV and CDR2 YYDKDF (reference sequence). V shed 3 bases and J 5 bases; nucleotides not matched to a gene: 4.

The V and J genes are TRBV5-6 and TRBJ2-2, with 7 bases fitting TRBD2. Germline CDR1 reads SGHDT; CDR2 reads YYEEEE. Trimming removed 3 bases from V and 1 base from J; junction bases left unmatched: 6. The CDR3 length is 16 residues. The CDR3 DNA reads TGTGCCAGCAGCTGCCCTGGCGGGGGGAACACCGGGGAGCTGTTTTTT. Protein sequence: CASSCPGGGNTGELFF.

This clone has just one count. The CDR3 reads CAWTEARGGSYEQYF. In nucleotides, the CDR3 is TGTGCCTGGACCGAGGCGAGGGGGGGATCCTACGAGCAGTACTTC. This chain connects TRBV30 to TRBJ2-7; D possibly corresponds to TRBD2 (7 bases). V lost 4 bases to trimming and J lost 1 base, with 17 bases between them. The germline V gene encodes CDR1 GTSNPN and CDR2 SVGIG (reference sequence). The CDR3 loop spans 15 amino acids.